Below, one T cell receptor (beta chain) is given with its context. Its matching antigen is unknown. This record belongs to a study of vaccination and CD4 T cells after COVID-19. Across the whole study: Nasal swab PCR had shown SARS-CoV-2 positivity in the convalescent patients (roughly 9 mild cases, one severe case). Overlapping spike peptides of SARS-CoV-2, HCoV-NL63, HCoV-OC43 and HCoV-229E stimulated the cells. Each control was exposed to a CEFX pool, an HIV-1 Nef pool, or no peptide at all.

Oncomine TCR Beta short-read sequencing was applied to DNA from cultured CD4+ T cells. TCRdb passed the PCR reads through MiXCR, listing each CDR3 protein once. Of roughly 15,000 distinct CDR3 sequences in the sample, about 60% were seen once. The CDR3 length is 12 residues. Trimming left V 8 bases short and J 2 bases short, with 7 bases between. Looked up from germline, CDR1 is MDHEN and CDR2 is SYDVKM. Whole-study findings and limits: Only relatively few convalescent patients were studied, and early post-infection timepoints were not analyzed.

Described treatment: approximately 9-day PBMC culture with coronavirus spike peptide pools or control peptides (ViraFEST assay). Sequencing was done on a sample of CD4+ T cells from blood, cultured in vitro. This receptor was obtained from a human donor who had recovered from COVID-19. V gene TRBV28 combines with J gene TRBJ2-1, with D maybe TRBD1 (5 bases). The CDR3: CASLTAYNEQFF. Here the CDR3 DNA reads TGTGCCAGCTTGACAGCCTACAATGAGCAGTTCTTC.